Each of the 28 T cell receptor beta chains below was sequenced from the same sample in a study of tumor-infiltrating lymphocytes in primary liver carcinoma. Germline DNA was also extracted, while the blood RNA originated from unsorted whole blood. Starting from 500 ng of total RNA, TCR beta cDNA was produced with a primer in the constant region. ARM-PCR was slightly modified, and three nested multiplex PCR rounds with it gave rise to the TCR beta libraries. The first two PCR rounds used TRBV1-TRBV30 forward primers with a C-beta reverse primer, 9 to 10 cycles each. One entry per CDR3 protein results from TCRdb running MiXCR on the multiplex PCR reads. Among approximately 330,000 distinct CDR3 sequences listed, about two thirds were seen once. The sequenced sample consisted of peripheral blood. These receptors all come from a man in his forties or fifties with primary liver carcinoma and hepatitis B virus infection.

V is TRBV6-6 and J is TRBJ1-4, with 8 bases fitting TRBD1. V was clipped by 11 bases and J by 4 bases; unmatched bases: 9. This CDR3 has 14 residues. Germline CDR1 reads MNHNY; CDR2 reads SVGAGI (reference sequence). The CDR3 region is CAGSSDRVNEKLFF. The CDR3 DNA sequence: TGTGCCGGTAGTTCGGACAGGGTTAATGAAAAACTGTTTTTT.

This clonotype was counted only a few times. This chain uses TRBV5-1 with TRBJ2-5, with TRBD1 matching 8 bases. After removal of 6 bases from V and 3 bases from J, the junction contained 4 bases not matched to a gene. This CDR3 comprises 13 residues. Germline CDR1 is SGHRS and CDR2 is YFSETQ. The CDR3 nucleotides read TGCGCCAGCACCGGGACAGGAAAAGAGACCCAGTACTTC. Residues: CASTGTGKETQYF.

This chain uses TRBV11-2 with TRBJ2-5, with D uncertain. Trimming removed 6 bases from V and 10 bases from J, with 21 bases in between. Per the germline V gene, CDR1 is SGHAT and CDR2 is FQNNGV. The length of the CDR3 is 14 residues. CDR3 loop: CASRPIARTYDQYF. The CDR3 DNA reads TGTGCCAGCAGACCCATAGCCAGAACCTACGACCAGTACTTC.

This clonotype was seen ten or more times. The CDR3 DNA is TGTGCCAGCAGCTTGGTTGTAAGGGACGAGCAGTACTTC. Translation gives CASSLVVRDEQYF. The J gene is TRBJ2-7, the V gene TRBV5-5, with D unclear. Germline V gives CDR1 SGHKS, CDR2 YYEKEE (reference sequence). The V end lost 0 bases, the J end lost 5 bases, and 9 bases lay between the germline ends. The CDR3 length is 13 residues.

With respect to this clonotype: Given the absence of the conserved phenylalanine or tryptophan at the CDR3 end, a read error is likely. The V call is TRBV6-2 or TRBV6-3, the J call TRBJ1-1, with D possibly matching TRBD1 (5 bases). Trimming removed 5 bases at V and 7 bases at J, with 14 bases between. The germline CDR1 and CDR2 sequences are MNHEY and SVGEGT. The CDR3 contains 13 residues. The CDR3 DNA follows: TGTGCCAGCAGTCCCGGGCAGGGCTGTGAAGCTTTCCTT. Translation: CASSPGQGCEAFL.

In regard to this clonotype: The junction does not match germline at one end; this may be a read error. The chain is built from TRBV6-2 or TRBV6-3 and TRBJ2-7, with a possible D match to TRBD2 (5 bases). CDR3 length: 16 amino acids. CDR1 is MNHEY and CDR2 is SVGEGT in the germline V gene. CDR3 amino acids: CDSSYSMASLAYEQYF. The DNA for the CDR3 is TGTGACAGCAGTTACTCCATGGCTAGCTTGGCCTACGAGCAGTACTTC.

On this clonotype itself: No conserved phenylalanine or tryptophan ends this CDR3, so it is likely a read error. This rearrangement joins TRBV29-1 to TRBJ1-1, with no clear D. CDR3 length: 11 residues. Germline CDR1 SQVTM, CDR2 ANQGSEA. The chain's CDR3 is CSGQVNTEAFY. The CDR3 DNA reads as TGCAGCGGCCAAGTGAATACTGAAGCTTTCTAT.

The CDR3 reads CASSVRSDNSPLHF. The CDR3 bases are TGTGCCAGCAGCGTGAGGTCGGATAATTCACCCCTCCACTTT. The chain combines TRBV9 with TRBJ1-6; no definite D call. CDR1 and CDR2 (germline): SGDLS, YYNGEE. Trimming removed 2 bases from V and 5 bases from J, with 8 bases in between. This CDR3 has 14 residues. The complete variable domain, with remaining parts taken from reference TRBV9 and TRBJ1-6, reads DSGVTQTPKHLITATGQRVTLRCSPRSGDLSVYWYQQSLDQGLQFLIQYYNGEERAKGNILERFSAQQFPDLHSELNLSSLELGDSALYFCASSVRSDNSPLHFGNGTRLTVT.

This chain joins TRBV11-2 and TRBJ2-1; D gene uncertain. The J call may be in error: the DNA end matches TRBJ2-7 better. From germline, CDR1 is SGHAT and CDR2 FQNNGV. This CDR3 spans 13 amino acids. Here the CDR3 reads CASSNQVGNEQYF. In nucleotides, the CDR3 is TGTGCCAGCAGCAATCAAGTGGGGAATGAGCAGTACTTC.

This clonotype has a count of ten or more. This chain uses TRBV4-3 with TRBJ2-1, with D uncertain. The CDR3 consists of 13 residues. Trimming removed 3 bases at V and 13 bases at J, with 16 bases between. The germline gives CDR1 LGHNA, CDR2 YSLEER. CDR3 region: CASSHNLDYHQFF. The CDR3 DNA is TGCGCCAGCAGCCATAACCTAGATTATCACCAGTTCTTC.

The CDR3 nucleotides are TGTGCCAGCCGACAGGGGGGCAATCAGCCCCAGCATTTT. This sequence encodes CASRQGGNQPQHF. The chain uses TRBV6-5 and TRBJ1-5; 9 positions agree with TRBD1. CDR1 and CDR2 from the germline V gene are MNHEY and SVGAGI. This CDR3 spans 13 amino acids. V lost 8 bases and J lost 2; bases outside the gene matches: 1.

Concerning this clonotype: At one of its ends the junction is not consistent with the germline gene, which may arise from a read error. This chain links TRBV11-3 with TRBJ2-2; D is possibly TRBD1 or TRBD2 (5 bases each). Germline CDR1 reads SGHNT; CDR2 reads YENEEA. The CDR3 length is 15 residues. The CDR3 bases are TGTGCCAGCAGTTTAAATGGGGGAACGGCCGGGGACCTGTTTTTT. Translated: CASSLNGGTAGDLFF.

This chain joins TRBV5-1 and TRBJ2-3; 7 nucleotides line up with TRBD2. The CDR3 is 17 amino acids. CDR1 is SGHRS and CDR2 is YFSETQ in the germline V gene. V was clipped by 2 bases and J by 0 bases; unmatched bases: 9. The CDR3 spells CASSFNTSGASTDTQYF. The CDR3 DNA is TGCGCCAGCAGCTTTAATACCAGCGGGGCTAGCACAGATACGCAGTATTTT.

Notes on this clonotype: The conserved final phenylalanine or tryptophan is absent from the CDR3, which likely points to a read error. This chain links TRBV11-2 with TRBJ1-6; D unresolved. Germline values: CDR1 SGHAT, CDR2 FQNNGV. The CDR3 spans 13 residues. The CDR3 region has the DNA TGTCCCAGCAGCTTGGGGTGGGGTTCACCCCTCCACTCT. It encodes CPSSLGWGSPLHS.

To note about this clonotype: A much larger clonotype is one base distant, so this may be a read error. V and J are TRBV10-2 and TRBJ1-4, with no clear D. From germline, CDR1 is WSHSY and CDR2 SAAADI. This CDR3 has 14 amino acids. CDR3 bases: TGCGCCAGCTCTCGGGAGGCAACTAATGAAAAACTGCTTTTT. This codes for CASSREATNEKLLF.

In this sample, this clonotype turned up once. The junction departs from the called germline gene at one end, perhaps through a read error. The rearrangement uses TRBV13 and TRBJ1-3; D is uncertain. The CDR3 is 14 amino acids. Germline-derived CDR1 and CDR2 are PRHDT and FYEKMQ (reference sequence). CDR3 region: CASSSPVSGNTTYF. For the CDR3, the DNA is TGTGCCAGCAGCTCACCCGTCTCTGGAAACACCACATATTTT.

On this clonotype itself: The junction departs from the called germline gene at one end, perhaps through a read error. The chain joins TRBV6-2 or TRBV6-3 to TRBJ2-3; 13 bases map to TRBD2. The CDR3 runs 17 residues. Germline assignment: CDR1 MNHEY and CDR2 SVGEGT. The CDR3: CVSSLTSGRADANTQYF. The CDR3 DNA reads as TGTGTCAGCAGCTTAACTAGCGGGAGGGCCGACGCAAATACGCAGTATTTT.

The rearrangement links TRBV11-3 to TRBJ2-3; D possibly corresponds to TRBD1 (5 bases). V lost 5 bases and J lost 11, with 17 bases in between. In germline, CDR1 is SGHNT, CDR2 YENEEA. The CDR3 has 13 amino acids. The CDR3: CASSLPGADEQYF. DNA for the CDR3: TGTGCCAGCAGCCTTCCTGGGGCAGATGAGCAGTATTTT.

A word on this clonotype: At one end, the junction sequence differs from germline, possibly due to a read error. The chain couples TRBV5-5 to TRBJ2-2; 13 bases match TRBD2. The germline V gene has CDR1 SGHKS and CDR2 YYEKEE (reference sequence). This CDR3 spans 17 amino acids. The CDR3 here is CACVVKPGLAGTGELLF. In DNA form, the CDR3 reads TGTGCCTGTGTTGTCAAACCGGGACTAGCGGGGACCGGGGAGCTGTTATTT.

The V call is TRBV28, the J call TRBJ2-2; the match to TRBD1 covers 10 bases. V shed 6 bases and J 4 bases; nucleotides not matched to a gene: 8. This CDR3 is 16 amino acids long. Germline V lookup: CDR1 MDHEN, CDR2 SYDVKM. CDR3 DNA: TGTGCCAGCAGCCAACCGGGACAGGGGTCCACCGGGGAGCTGTTTTTT. Translating it yields CASSQPGQGSTGELFF.

As to this clonotype: An end of the junction does not agree with germline; a read error may underlie this. The chain uses TRBV11-2 and TRBJ1-2, with D uncertain. Germline V CDR1 and CDR2: SGHAT, FQNNGV. The CDR3 extends over 13 amino acids. The DNA for the CDR3 is TGTGCCAACAGCTTAGGAGTGGGTGGTGGGTACACCTTC. Protein product: CANSLGVGGGYTF.

Of note for this clonotype: A much larger clone differs from this one at a single base, so this may be a read error. The gene calls are TRBV6-5 and TRBJ2-1, with no clear D. Trimming shortened V by 5 bases and J by 9 bases, and 17 bases separated the two germline ends. Germline values: CDR1 MNHEY, CDR2 SVGAGI. This CDR3 has 14 residues. CDR3 coding DNA: TGTGCCAGCAGTCCTCCCGCCCCGAAACTTGAGCAGTTCTTC. It translates to CASSPPAPKLEQFF.

This clonotype was observed many times. The chain combines TRBV4-3 with TRBJ2-3; D is possibly TRBD1 or TRBD2 (5 bases each). Trimming left V 3 bases short and J 4 bases short, with 20 bases between. Germline V gives CDR1 LGHNA, CDR2 YSLEER. This CDR3 is 17 amino acids long. The CDR3 region is CASSQTLGTPDADTQYF. In DNA form, the CDR3 reads TGCGCCAGCAGCCAGACCCTGGGGACCCCCGACGCAGATACGCAGTATTTT.

The chain links TRBV14 to TRBJ2-1; D is possibly TRBD2 (6 bases). Germline V gene lookup returns CDR1 SGHDN and CDR2 FVKESK. The CDR3 extends over 16 amino acids. V shed 0 bases and J shed 4 bases, with 13 bases lying between them. The CDR3, as DNA: TGTGCCAGCAGCCAAGATGAGGGACTGGCATACAATGAGCAGTTCTTC. The encoded protein is CASSQDEGLAYNEQFF.

On this clonotype: In this CDR3 the conserved last residue, phenylalanine or tryptophan, is missing, so a read error is likely. This rearrangement joins TRBV11-1 to TRBJ1-2; 10 bases line up with TRBD1. The length of the CDR3 is 13 residues. Germline assignment: CDR1 SGHAT and CDR2 FQDESV (reference sequence). Written as DNA, the CDR3 is TGTGCCAGCAGCTTGACAGGGGGCTATGGTTACACCTCC. The encoded protein is CASSLTGGYGYTS.

This chain joins TRBV4-1 and TRBJ1-1; D is uncertain. The CDR3 contains 15 residues. The germline gives CDR1 MGHRA, CDR2 YSYEKL. V lost 2 bases and J 0 bases, leaving 10 bases between the germline ends. CDR3 nucleotide sequence: TGCGCCAGCAGCCAAATCGGACGGTTGAACACTGAAGCTTTCTTT. Its translation: CASSQIGRLNTEAFF.

With respect to this clonotype: Just one base apart from a much larger clone, this may be a read error. The rearrangement uses TRBV6-1 and TRBJ1-1; no definite D call. Per the germline V gene, CDR1 is MNHNS and CDR2 is SASEGT. This CDR3 contains 13 residues. CDR3 coding DNA: TGTGCCAGCAATGAAACGGCGAACACTGAAGCTTTCTTT. This translates into CASNETANTEAFF.

On this clonotype itself: The CDR3 end shows no conserved phenylalanine or tryptophan, and so a read error is likely. V and J are TRBV4-2 and TRBJ2-3, with D perhaps TRBD2 (5 bases). The CDR3 totals 13 residues. In germline, CDR1 is LGHNA, CDR2 YNFKEQ. For the CDR3, the DNA is TGTGCCGGCAGCCAAGAAACGGCTAGCTCGCAGTATATT. This codes for CAGSQETASSQYI.